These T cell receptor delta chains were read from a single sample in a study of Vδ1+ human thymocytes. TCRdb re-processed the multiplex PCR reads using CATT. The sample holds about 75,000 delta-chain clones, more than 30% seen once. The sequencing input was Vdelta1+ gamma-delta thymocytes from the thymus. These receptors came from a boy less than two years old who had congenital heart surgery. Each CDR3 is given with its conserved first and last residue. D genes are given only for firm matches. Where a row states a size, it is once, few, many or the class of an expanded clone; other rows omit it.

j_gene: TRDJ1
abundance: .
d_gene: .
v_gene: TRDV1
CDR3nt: TGTGCTCTTGGGGAACGTAGTTCCACCGATCAACTCATCTTT
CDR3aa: CALGERSSTDQLIF

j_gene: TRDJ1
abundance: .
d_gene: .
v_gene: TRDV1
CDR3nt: TGTGCTCTTGGGGAATATCTCCTAACCCCTTACTGTGCCACCGATAAACTCATCTTT
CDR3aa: CALGEYLLTPYCATDKLIF

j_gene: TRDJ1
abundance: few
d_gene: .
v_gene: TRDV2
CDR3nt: TGTGCCTGTGACACTACCCTACCGGGGGAAATGTACACCGATAAACTCATCTTT
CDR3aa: CACDTTLPGEMYTDKLIF

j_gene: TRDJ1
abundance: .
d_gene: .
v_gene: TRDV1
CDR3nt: TGTGCTCTTGGGGAAATCATCTATCCCCTATACCCCCGTTCAAAAACGACCGATAAACTCATCTTT
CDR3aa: CALGEIIYPLYPRSKTTDKLIF

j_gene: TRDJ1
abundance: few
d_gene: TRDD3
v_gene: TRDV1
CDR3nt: TGTGCTCTTGGGGAATATTATGTCCGTTCGGGGGGATTCTCTACTGACTATAAACTCATCTTT
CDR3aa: CALGEYYVRSGGFSTDYKLIF

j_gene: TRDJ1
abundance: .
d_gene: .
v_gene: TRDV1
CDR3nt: TGTGCTCTTGGGGAACGGCAACGGGCGGGCGTCAAAATGCCCGGTAAACTCATCTTT
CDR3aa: CALGERQRAGVKMPGKLIF

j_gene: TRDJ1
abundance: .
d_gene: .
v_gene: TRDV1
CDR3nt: TGTGCTCTTGGGGAACAACTAGCTCTCGCTACCGATAAACTCATCTTT
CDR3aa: CALGEQLALATDKLIF

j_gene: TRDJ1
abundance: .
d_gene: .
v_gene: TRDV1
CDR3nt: TGTGCTCTTGGGGAACTCCAATCCTACTGGTCTACTGGGAGGACTGCAGCCCCAAACACCGATAAACTCATCTTT
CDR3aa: CALGELQSYWSTGRTAAPNTDKLIF

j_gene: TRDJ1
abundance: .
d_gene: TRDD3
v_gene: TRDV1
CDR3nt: TGTGCTCTTGGGGAATTCTACAAGGTATCTTACTGGGGGCCGACACACACCGATAAACTCATCTTT
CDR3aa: CALGEFYKVSYWGPTHTDKLIF

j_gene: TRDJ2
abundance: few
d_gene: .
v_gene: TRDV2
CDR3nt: TGTGCCTGTGATACCACGATAGGGGATCCTTCCCATTCTTTGACAGCACAACTCTTCTTT
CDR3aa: CACDTTIGDPSHSLTAQLFF

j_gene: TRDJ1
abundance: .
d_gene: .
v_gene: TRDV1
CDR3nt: TGTGCTCTTGGGGTCTCCAGTAAGCCGGGGGGAAACACCGATAAACTCATCTTT
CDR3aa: CALGVSSKPGGNTDKLIF

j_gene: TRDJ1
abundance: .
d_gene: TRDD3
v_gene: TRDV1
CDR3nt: TGTGCTCTTGGGGAACTAGAGCTGAGGCCTCCTACGATTCCGTACTGGGGGATAAGAGGCGCCGATAAACTCATCTTT
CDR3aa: CALGELELRPPTIPYWGIRGADKLIF

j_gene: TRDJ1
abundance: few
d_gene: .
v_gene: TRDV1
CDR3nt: TGTGCTCTTGGGGAAAGGTTCGGCTTTCGGGGCTGGGAATACACCGATAAACTCATCTTT
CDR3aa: CALGERFGFRGWEYTDKLIF

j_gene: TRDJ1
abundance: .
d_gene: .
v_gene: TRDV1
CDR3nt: TGTGCTCTTGGGAGCATAAGTTCGGGTGATAAACTCATCTTT
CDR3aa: CALGSISSGDKLIF

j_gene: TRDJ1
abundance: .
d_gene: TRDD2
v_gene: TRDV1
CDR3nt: TGTGCTCTCCTTCCTACGTGGGGGGAAAGACCGAAAAACACCGATAAACTCATCTTT
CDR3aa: CALLPTWGERPKNTDKLIF

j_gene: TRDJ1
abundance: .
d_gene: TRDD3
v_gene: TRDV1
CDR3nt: TGTGCTCTTGGGGAACGGTTGCCGGGGATACTTAGGGTATCTAAAGTTGCTAAACTCATCTTT
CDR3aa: CALGERLPGILRVSKVAKLIF

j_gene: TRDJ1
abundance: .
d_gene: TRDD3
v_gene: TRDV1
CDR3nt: TGTGCTCTTGGGGAACTTTCCTACTTCCATACTGGGGGATACGCGTGGACCGATAAACTCATCTTT
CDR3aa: CALGELSYFHTGGYAWTDKLIF

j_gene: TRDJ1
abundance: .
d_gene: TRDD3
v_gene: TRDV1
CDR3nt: TGTGCTCTTGGGGAACTGGTCCCTCCTCATTCCCGCTACTGGGGGATAAGTGTCGATAAACTCATCTTT
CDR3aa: CALGELVPPHSRYWGISVDKLIF

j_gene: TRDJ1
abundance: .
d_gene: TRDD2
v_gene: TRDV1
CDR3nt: TGTGCTCTTGGGCTGCAACCTTCCTACGTCGATACGAGCAGGAAAAACACCGATAAACTCATCTTT
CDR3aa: CALGLQPSYVDTSRKNTDKLIF

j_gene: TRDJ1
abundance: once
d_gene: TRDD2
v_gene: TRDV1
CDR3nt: TGTGCTCTTGGGGCGCCTTCCTCCTCCCGTACTTACACCGATAAACTCATCTTT
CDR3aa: CALGAPSSSRTYTDKLIF

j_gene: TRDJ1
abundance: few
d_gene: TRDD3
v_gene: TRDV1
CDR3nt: TGTGCTCTTGGGGAACGGGGTTTCTTACGTCCCGTTACTGGGGGATACACCGATAAACTCATCTTT
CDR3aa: CALGERGFLRPVTGGYTDKLIF

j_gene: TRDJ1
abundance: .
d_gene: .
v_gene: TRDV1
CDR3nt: TGTGCTCTTGGGGATCTCCTCCCGTTAACCCGGGGGAGCGGAGGGCACACCGATAAACTCATCTTT
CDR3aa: CALGDLLPLTRGSGGHTDKLIF

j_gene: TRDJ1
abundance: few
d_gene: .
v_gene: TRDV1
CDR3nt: TGTGCTCTTGGGGAAGAACCACCCTGTACCCTGTACACCGATAAACTCATCTTT
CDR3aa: CALGEEPPCTLYTDKLIF

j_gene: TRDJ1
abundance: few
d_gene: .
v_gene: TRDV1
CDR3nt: TGTGCTCTTGGGGATTTTAGGGACCCCTCACACACCGATAAACTCATCTTT
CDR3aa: CALGDFRDPSHTDKLIF

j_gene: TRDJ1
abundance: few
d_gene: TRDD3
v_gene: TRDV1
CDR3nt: TGTGCTCTTGGGGACCTTAAGCGGTACCCTACTGGGGGATCTTACACCGATAAACTCATCTTT
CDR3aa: CALGDLKRYPTGGSYTDKLIF

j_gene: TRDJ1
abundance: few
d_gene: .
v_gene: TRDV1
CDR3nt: TGTGCTCTTGGGGATCCGGGGGTTCGGACCGATAAACTCATCTTT
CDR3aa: CALGDPGVRTDKLIF

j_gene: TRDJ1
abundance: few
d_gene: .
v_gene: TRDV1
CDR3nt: TGTGCTCTTGGGGAACTGAAGTTTTACACCGATAAACTCATCTTT
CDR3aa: CALGELKFYTDKLIF

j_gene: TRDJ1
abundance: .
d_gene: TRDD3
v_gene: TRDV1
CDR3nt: TGTGCTCTTGGGGAACAAGGACCCGAGGGTAGACTGGGGGTCCCGTACACCGATAAGCTCATCTTT
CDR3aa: CALGEQGPEGRLGVPYTDKLIF

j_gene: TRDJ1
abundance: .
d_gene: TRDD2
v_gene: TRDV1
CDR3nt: TGTGCTCTTGGGGAATCAGCTTCCTACATAACCCCAGGTAGGAATGCCGATAAACTCATCTTT
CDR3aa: CALGESASYITPGRNADKLIF

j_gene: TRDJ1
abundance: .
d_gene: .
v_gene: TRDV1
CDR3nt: TGTGCTCTTGGGGAATTCGTCCCTCTTCCTCTCACCGGACAAGACGGGTACACCGATAAACTCATCTTT
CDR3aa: CALGEFVPLPLTGQDGYTDKLIF

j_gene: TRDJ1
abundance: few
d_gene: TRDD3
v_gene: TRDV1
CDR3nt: TGTGCTCTTGGGGAACCAAACTGGGGCATAGGACTCATCTTT
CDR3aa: CALGEPNWGIGLIF

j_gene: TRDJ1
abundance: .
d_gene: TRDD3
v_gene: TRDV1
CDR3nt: TGTGCTCTTGGGGAACGAGACGATTCCTACCGCGTAAGCGTTGTACTGGGGGATACAGGGGGCACCGATAAACTCATCTTT
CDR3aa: CALGERDDSYRVSVVLGDTGGTDKLIF

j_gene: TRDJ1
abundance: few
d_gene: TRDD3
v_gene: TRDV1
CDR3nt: TGTGCTCTTGGGGAGCTCCTGGGGGATACGCTATACACCGATAAACTCATCTTT
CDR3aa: CALGELLGDTLYTDKLIF

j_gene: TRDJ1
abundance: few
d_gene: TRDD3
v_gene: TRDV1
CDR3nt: TGTGCTCTTCCTACTACTGGGGGACCCACCAGCCGAAAGGGTAGCGATAAACTCATCTTT
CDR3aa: CALPTTGGPTSRKGSDKLIF

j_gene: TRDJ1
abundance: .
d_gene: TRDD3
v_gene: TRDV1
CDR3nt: TGTGCTCTTGGGGAGAGTGGCATTCCTACGGAAAATAACTGGGGGATACAGTACACCGATAAACTCATCTTT
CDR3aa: CALGESGIPTENNWGIQYTDKLIF

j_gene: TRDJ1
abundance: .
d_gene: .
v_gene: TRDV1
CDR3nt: TGTGCTCTTGGGGAACTTGACCGGTTGGGGAGGCGGTACACCGATAAACTCATCTTT
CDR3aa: CALGELDRLGRRYTDKLIF

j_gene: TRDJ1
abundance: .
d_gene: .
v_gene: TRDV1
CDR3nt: TGTGCTCTTGGGGCCGCCTTTCCTACTGGGGTCTACACCGATAAACTCATCTTT
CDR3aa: CALGAAFPTGVYTDKLIF

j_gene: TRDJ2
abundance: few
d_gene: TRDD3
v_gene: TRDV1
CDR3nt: TGTGCTCTTGGGGGGCGGTCCATCCTTCGTAACCGTGTTTCTGGGGGATACGCGTCCTTGACAGCACAACTCTTCTTT
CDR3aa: CALGGRSILRNRVSGGYASLTAQLFF

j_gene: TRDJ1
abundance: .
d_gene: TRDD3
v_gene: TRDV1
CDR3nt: TGTGCTCTTGGGGATGAGATTCCTTCATACTGGGGGATACGGTTGGATAAACTCATCTTT
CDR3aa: CALGDEIPSYWGIRLDKLIF

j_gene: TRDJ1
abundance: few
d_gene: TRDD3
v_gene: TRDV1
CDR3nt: TGTGCTCTCTTTTCCGTACCTCACTGGGGGATAAGGAGATACACCGATAAACTCATCTTT
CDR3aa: CALFSVPHWGIRRYTDKLIF

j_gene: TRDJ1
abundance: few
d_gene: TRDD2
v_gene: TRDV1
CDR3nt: TGTGCTCTTGGGGTCCGCCTTCCTACGGGCTGGGGGCCACTAACCGATAAACTCATCTTT
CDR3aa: CALGVRLPTGWGPLTDKLIF

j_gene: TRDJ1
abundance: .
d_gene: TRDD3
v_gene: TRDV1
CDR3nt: TGTGCTCTTGGGGAACTAATCGGGAGGCGAAGCCCGGGGATACGCCGGAGGTACACCGATAAACTCATCTTT
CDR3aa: CALGELIGRRSPGIRRRYTDKLIF

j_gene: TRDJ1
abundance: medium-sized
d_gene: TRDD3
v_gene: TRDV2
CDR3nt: TGTGCCTGTGACGCCACTGGGGGCGAGTACACCGATAAACTCATCTTT
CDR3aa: CACDATGGEYTDKLIF

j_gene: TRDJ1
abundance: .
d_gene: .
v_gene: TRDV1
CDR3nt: TGTGCTCTTGGCGTCACTACTGGTGGATACCAAAGAGTCGCCGATAAACTCATCTTT
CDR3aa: CALGVTTGGYQRVADKLIF

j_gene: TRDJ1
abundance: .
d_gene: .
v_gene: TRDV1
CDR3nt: TGTGCTCTTGGGGTACCTCGATACCGGAATAAACTCATCTTT
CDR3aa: CALGVPRYRNKLIF

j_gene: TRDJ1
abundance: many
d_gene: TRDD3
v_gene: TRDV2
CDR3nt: TGTGCCTGTGACACGGGTACTGGGGGCTCGTACGCCGATAAACTCATCTTT
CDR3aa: CACDTGTGGSYADKLIF

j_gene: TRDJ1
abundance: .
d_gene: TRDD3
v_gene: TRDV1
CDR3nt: TGTGCTCTTAGGGAACTAGAGCCTACTCGTGGGGGATTTCGGCGGTACACCGATAAACTCATCTTT
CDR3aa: CALRELEPTRGGFRRYTDKLIF

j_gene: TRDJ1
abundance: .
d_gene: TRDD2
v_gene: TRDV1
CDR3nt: TGTGCTCTTGGGGATTGGCATGGCCTTCCTCATCAACTCATCTTT
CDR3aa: CALGDWHGLPHQLIF

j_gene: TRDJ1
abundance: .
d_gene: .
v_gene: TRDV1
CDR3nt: TGTGCTCTTGGGGAACTTTTCACCCTTGAGGGATTGATGGGGTACACCGATAAACTCATCTTT
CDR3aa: CALGELFTLEGLMGYTDKLIF

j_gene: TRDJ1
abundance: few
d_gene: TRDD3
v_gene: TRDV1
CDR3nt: TGTGCTCTTGGGGTAACCTCTCTCGAGGGGCTCCTACGCACTTCTGGGGGATACGCAAGGTTTGACACCGATAAACTCATCTTT
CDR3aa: CALGVTSLEGLLRTSGGYARFDTDKLIF

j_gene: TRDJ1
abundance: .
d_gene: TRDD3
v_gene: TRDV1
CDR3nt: TGTGCTCTTGGGGAACATTCAGCGTGTCCTCTGGGGGATACGCTAATTACCGATAAACTCATCTTT
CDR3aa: CALGEHSACPLGDTLITDKLIF

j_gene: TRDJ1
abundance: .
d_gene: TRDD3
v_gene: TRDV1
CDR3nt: TGTGCTCTTGGGGAATCGGGTCCCCCCCCTGGGGGACTCCAGTACACCGATAAACTCATCTTT
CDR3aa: CALGESGPPPGGLQYTDKLIF

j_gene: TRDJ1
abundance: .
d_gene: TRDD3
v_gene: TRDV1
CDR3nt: TGTGCTCTTGGGGAACTCGGGTACTGGGGGATACGGGGCACCGATAAACTCATCTTT
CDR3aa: CALGELGYWGIRGTDKLIF

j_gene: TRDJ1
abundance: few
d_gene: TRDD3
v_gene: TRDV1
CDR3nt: TGTGCTCTTGGGGAAAGGTTGTCCTTTTGGATTGGGGCTGGGGGATGGTACACCGATAAACTCATCTTT
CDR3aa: CALGERLSFWIGAGGWYTDKLIF

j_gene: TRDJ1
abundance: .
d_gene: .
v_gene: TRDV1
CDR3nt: TGTGCTCTTGGGGCCCCACCGGGGCCGGCCGATAAACTCATCTTT
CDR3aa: CALGAPPGPADKLIF

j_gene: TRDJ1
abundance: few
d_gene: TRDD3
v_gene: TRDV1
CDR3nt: TGTGCTCTTACTTCTCTCGGGGTGCTGGGGGATCCTTCCGATAAACTCATCTTT
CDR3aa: CALTSLGVLGDPSDKLIF